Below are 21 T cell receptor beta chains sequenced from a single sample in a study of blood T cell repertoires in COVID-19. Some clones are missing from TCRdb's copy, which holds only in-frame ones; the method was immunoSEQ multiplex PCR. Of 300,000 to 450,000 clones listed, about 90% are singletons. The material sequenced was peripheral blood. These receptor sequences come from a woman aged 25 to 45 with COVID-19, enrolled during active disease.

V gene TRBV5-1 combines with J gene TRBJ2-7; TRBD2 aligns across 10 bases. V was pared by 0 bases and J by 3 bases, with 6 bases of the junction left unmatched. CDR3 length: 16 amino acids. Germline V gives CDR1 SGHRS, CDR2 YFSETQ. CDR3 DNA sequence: TGCGCCAGCAGCTTGGTCGCTAGCGGGAGTATCTACGAGCAGTACTTC. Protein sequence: CASSLVASGSIYEQYF. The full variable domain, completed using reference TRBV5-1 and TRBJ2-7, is KAGVTQTPRYLIKTRGQQVTLSCSPISGHRSVSWYQQTPGQGLQFLFEYFSETQRNKGNFPGRFSGRQFSNSRSEMNVSTLELGDSALYLCASSLVASGSIYEQYFGPGTRLTVT.

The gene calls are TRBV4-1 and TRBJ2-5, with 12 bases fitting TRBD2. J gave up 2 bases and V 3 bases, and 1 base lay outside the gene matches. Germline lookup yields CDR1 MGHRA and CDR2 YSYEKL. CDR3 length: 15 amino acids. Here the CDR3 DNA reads TGCGCCAGCAGCCATGGACTAGCGGGACAAGAGACCCAGTACTTC. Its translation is CASSHGLAGQETQYF.

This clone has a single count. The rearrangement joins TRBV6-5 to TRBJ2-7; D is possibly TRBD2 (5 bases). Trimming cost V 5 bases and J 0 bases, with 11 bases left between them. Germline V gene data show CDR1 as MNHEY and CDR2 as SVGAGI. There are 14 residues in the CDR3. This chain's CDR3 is CASSPLEVSYEQYF. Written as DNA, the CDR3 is TGTGCCAGCAGTCCGCTGGAGGTCTCCTACGAGCAGTACTTC.

CDR3 nucleotide sequence: TGTGCCAGCAGCTTGCGCCCCGGGACTATCGAAGAGCTGTTTTTT. Its protein is CASSLRPGTIEELFF. The gene calls are TRBV5-6 and TRBJ2-2; 7 nucleotides line up with TRBD2. Germline values: CDR1 SGHDT, CDR2 YYEEEE. The CDR3 covers 15 residues. The V gene end was trimmed by 1 base and the J gene end by 11 bases; junction bases not matched to a gene: 11.

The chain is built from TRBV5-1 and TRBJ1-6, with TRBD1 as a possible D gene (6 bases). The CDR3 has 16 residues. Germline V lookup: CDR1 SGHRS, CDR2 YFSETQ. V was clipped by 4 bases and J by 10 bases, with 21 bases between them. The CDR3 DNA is TGCGCCAGCAGCGGAGTACAGGGAATACAAGAATCACCCCTCCACTTT. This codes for CASSGVQGIQESPLHF.

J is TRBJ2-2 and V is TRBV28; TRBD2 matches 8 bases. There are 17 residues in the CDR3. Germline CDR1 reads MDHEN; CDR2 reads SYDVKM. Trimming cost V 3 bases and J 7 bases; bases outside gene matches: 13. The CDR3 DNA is TGTGCCAGCAGTTTGTGGGCTAGCGGGTCCGTGGACGGGGAGCTGTTTTTT. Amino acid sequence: CASSLWASGSVDGELFF.

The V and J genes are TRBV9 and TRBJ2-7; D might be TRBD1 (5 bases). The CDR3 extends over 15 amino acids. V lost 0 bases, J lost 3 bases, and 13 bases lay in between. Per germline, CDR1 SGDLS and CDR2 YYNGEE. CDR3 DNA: TGTGCCAGCAGCGTAGCTGGAACGGACATCTACGAGCAGTACTTC. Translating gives CASSVAGTDIYEQYF.

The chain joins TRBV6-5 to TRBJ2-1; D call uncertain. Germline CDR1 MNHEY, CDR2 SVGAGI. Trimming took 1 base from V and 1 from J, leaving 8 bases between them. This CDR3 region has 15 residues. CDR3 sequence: CASSYYSVSYNEQFF. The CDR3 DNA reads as TGTGCCAGCAGTTACTACTCGGTTTCCTACAATGAGCAGTTCTTC.

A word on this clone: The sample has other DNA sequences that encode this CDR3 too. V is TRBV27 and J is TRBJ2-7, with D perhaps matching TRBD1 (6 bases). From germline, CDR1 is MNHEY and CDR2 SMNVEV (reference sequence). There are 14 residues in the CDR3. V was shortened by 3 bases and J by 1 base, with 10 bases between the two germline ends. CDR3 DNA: TGTGCCAGCAGTTTGGGTACAGGGTCCTACGAGCAGTACTTC. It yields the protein CASSLGTGSYEQYF.

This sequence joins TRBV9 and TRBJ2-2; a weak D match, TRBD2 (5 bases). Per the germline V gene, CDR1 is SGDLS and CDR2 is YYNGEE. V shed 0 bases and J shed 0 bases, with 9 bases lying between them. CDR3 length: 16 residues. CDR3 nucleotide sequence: TGTGCCAGCAGCGTAGCTCTGGGAGCGAACACCGGGGAGCTGTTTTTT. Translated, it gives CASSVALGANTGELFF.

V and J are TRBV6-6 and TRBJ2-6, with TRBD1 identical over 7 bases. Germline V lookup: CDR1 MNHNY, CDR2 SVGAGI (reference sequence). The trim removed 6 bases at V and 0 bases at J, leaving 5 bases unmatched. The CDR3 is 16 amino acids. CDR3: CASSRDSTSGANVLTF. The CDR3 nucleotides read TGTGCCAGCAGCCGGGACAGTACCTCTGGGGCCAACGTCCTGACTTTC.

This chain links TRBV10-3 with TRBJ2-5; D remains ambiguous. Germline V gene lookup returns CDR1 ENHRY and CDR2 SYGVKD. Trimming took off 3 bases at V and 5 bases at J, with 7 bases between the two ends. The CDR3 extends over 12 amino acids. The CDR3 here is CAISEVEETQYF. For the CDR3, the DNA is TGTGCCATCAGTGAAGTCGAGGAGACCCAGTACTTC.

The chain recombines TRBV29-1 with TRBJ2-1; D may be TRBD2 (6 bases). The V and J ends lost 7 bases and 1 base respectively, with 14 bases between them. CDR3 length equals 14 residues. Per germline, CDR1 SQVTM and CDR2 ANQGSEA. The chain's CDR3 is CSARDWVSYNEQFF. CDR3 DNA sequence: TGCAGCGCTAGGGACTGGGTTTCCTACAATGAGCAGTTCTTC.

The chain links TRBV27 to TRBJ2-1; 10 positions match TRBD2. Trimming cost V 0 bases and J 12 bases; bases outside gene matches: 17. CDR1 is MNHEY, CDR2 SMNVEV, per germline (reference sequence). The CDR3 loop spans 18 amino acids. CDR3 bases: TGTGCCAGCAGTTTATCTCTGGCGGCTAGCGGGAGACGGAAGGGGCAGTTCTTC. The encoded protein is CASSLSLAASGRRKGQFF.

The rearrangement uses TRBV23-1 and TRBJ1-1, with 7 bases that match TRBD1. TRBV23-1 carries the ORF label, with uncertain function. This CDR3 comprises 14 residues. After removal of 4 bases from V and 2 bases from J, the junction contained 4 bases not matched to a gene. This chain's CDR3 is CASSPRQGNTEAFF. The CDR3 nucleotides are TGCGCCAGCAGTCCCCGACAGGGTAACACTGAAGCTTTCTTT.

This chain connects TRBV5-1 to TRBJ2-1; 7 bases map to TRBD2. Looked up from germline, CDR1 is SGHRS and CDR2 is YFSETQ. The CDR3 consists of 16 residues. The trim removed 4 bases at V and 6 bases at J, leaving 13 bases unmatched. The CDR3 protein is CASSALGGRSGNEQFF. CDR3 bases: TGCGCCAGCAGCGCGCTCGGCGGGAGAAGCGGCAATGAGCAGTTCTTC. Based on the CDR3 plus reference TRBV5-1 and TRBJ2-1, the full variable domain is KAGVTQTPRYLIKTRGQQVTLSCSPISGHRSVSWYQQTPGQGLQFLFEYFSETQRNKGNFPGRFSGRQFSNSRSEMNVSTLELGDSALYLCASSALGGRSGNEQFFGPGTRLTVL.

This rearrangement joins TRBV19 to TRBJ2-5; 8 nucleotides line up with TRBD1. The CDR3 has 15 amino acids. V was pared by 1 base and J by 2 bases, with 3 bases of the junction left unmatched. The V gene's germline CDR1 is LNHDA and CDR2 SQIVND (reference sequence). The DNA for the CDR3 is TGTGCCAGTAGTATAGGAGGGGACAGGCAAGAGACCCAGTACTTC. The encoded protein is CASSIGGDRQETQYF.

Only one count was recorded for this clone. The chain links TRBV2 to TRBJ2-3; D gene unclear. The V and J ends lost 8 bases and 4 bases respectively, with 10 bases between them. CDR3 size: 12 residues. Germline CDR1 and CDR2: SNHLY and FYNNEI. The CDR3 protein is CASQFQSDTQYF. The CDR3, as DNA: TGTGCCAGCCAGTTCCAGTCAGATACGCAGTATTTT.

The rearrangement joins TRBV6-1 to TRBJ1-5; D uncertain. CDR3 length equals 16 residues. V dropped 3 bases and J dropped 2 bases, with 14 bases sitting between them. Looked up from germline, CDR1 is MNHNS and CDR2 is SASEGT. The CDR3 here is CASSEPWLLGNQPQHF. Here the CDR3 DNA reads TGTGCCAGCAGTGAGCCATGGCTTTTGGGCAATCAGCCCCAGCATTTT.

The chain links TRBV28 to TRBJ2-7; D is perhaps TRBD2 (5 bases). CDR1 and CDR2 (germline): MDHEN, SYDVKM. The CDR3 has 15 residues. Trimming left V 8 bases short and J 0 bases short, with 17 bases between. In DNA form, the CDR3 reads TGTGCCAGCCGCCGGGCGGGTATTAGCTCCTACGAGCAGTACTTC. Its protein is CASRRAGISSYEQYF.

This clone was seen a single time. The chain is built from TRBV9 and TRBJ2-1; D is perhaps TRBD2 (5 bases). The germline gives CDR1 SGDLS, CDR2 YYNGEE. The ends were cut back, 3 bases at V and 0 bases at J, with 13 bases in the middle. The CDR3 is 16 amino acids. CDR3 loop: CASSGRAIASYNEQFF. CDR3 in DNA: TGTGCCAGCAGCGGGCGGGCTATAGCCTCCTACAATGAGCAGTTCTTC.